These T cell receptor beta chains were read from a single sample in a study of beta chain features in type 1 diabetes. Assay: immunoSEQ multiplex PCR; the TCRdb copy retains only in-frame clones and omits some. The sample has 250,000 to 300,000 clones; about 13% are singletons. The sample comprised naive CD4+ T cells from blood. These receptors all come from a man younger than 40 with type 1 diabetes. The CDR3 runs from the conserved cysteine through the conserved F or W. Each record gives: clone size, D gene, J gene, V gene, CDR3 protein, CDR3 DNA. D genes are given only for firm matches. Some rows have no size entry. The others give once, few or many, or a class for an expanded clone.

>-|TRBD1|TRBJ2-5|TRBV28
CASRGQRETQYF
TGTGCCAGCAGGGGACAGAGAGAGACCCAGTACTTC
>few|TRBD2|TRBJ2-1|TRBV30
CASALLGQGGLAGEGEQFF
TGTGCCTCCGCTTTGTTGGGACAGGGGGGACTAGCGGGAGAGGGTGAGCAGTTCTTC
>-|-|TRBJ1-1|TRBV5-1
CASSLVSGNTEAFF
TGCGCCAGCAGCTTGGTAAGCGGGAACACTGAAGCTTTCTTT
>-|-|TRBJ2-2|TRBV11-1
CASSLEGAGELFF
TGTGCCAGCAGCTTAGAAGGGGCCGGGGAGCTGTTTTTT
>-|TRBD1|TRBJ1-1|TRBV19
CASRARGQGAPGAFF
TGTGCCAGTAGAGCTAGGGGACAGGGGGCCCCCGGAGCTTTCTTT
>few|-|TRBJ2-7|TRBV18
CASSLSYEQYF
TGTGCCAGCTCCCTTTCCTACGAGCAGTACTTC
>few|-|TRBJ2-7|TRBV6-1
CASRSRDGSSYEQYF
TGTGCCAGCAGAAGCCGGGACGGGAGCTCCTACGAGCAGTACTTC
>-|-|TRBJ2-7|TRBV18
CASSPRASEHEQYF
TGTGCCAGCTCACCACGGGCTAGCGAGCACGAGCAGTACTTC
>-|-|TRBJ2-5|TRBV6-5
CASSYQNQETQYF
TGTGCCAGCAGTTACCAGAACCAAGAGACCCAGTACTTC
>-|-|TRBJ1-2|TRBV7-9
CASSPGVYGYTF
TGTGCCAGCAGCCCAGGGGTCTATGGCTACACCTTC
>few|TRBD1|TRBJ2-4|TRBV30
CAWDRGPGDIQYF
TGTGCCTGGGACAGGGGGCCAGGGGACATTCAGTACTTC
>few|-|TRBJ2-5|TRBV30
CAWARGSVETQYF
TGTGCCTGGGCCAGGGGCAGTGTGGAGACCCAGTACTTC
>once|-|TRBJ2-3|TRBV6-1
CASSDTSTDTQYF
TGTGCCAGCAGTGATACTAGCACAGATACGCAGTATTTT
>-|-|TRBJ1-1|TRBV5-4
CASSSGQYTEAFF
TGTGCCAGCAGCTCAGGGCAGTACACTGAAGCTTTCTTT
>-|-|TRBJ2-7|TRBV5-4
CASSRDSSTYEQYF
TGTGCCAGCAGCAGGGACTCGTCTACCTACGAGCAGTACTTC
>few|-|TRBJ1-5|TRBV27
CASSFSGFNQPQHF
TGTGCCAGCAGTTTCAGCGGTTTCAATCAGCCCCAGCATTTT
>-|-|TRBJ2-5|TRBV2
CASSEASYQETQYF
TGTGCCAGCAGTGAAGCCTCTTACCAAGAGACCCAGTACTTC
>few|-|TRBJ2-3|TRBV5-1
CASSRGSDTQYF
TGCGCCAGCAGCCGAGGGTCGGATACGCAGTATTTT
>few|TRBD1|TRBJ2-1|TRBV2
CASSPPGQGGEQFF
TGTGCCAGCAGTCCTCCTGGACAGGGGGGCGAGCAGTTCTTC
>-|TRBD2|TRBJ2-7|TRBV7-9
CASSPRTSGSLSYEQYF
TGTGCCAGCAGCCCCCGGACTAGCGGGAGTCTGTCCTACGAGCAGTACTTC
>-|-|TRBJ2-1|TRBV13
CASSLGGTVGRQRQFF
TGTGCCAGCAGCTTAGGGGGGACTGTAGGTCGTCAGAGGCAGTTCTTC
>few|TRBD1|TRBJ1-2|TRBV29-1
CSVLQGRGSNYGYTF
TGCAGCGTGTTACAGGGGCGGGGATCTAACTATGGCTACACCTTC
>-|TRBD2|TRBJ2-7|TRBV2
CASSGREQREQYF
TGTGCCAGCAGTGGGCGGGAGCAACGAGAGCAGTACTTC
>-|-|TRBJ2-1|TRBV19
CASSMGGRPSNEQFF
TGTGCCAGTAGTATGGGTGGGAGGCCCTCCAATGAGCAGTTCTTC
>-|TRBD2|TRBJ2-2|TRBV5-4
CASSKGRGSETGELFF
TGTGCCAGCAGCAAAGGACGCGGGAGTGAAACCGGGGAGCTGTTTTTT
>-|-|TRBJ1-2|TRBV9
CASSADGGYTF
TGTGCCAGCAGCGCTGATGGCGGCTACACCTTC